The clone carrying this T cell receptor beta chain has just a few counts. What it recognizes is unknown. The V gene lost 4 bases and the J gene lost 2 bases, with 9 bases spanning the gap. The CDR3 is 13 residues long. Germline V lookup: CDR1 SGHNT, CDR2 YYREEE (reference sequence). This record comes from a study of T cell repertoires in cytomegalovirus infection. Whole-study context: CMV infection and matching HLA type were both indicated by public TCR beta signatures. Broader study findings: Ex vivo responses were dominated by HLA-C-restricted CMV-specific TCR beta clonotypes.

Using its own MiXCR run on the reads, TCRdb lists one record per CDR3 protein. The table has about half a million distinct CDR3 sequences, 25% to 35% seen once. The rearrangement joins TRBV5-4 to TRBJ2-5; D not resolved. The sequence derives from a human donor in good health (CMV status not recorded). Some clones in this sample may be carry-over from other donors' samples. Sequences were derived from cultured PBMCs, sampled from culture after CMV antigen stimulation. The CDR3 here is CASSPERQETQYF. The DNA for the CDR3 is TGTGCCAGCAGCCCTGAACGGCAAGAGACCCAGTACTTC.